This TCR beta chain emerged from a study of T-cell reconstitution after alpha-beta-depleted transplantation in children. The table lists this clonotype with many counts. Unique molecular identifiers were incorporated into the prepared TCRbeta library. TCRdb processed the PCR reads anew with MiXCR; each CDR3 protein has one entry. The sample consists of 150,000 to 200,000 distinct CDR3 sequences, about 14% of them appearing once. The V gene lost 4 bases and the J gene lost 3 bases, with 13 bases spanning the gap. This CDR3 spans 14 amino acids. Germline V gene lookup returns CDR1 SGHRS and CDR2 YFSETQ.

The chain employs TRBV5-1 and TRBJ1-2; D may be TRBD1 (6 bases). The clonotype originates from a human donor who donated a stem cell graft to a child with acute lymphoblastic leukemia. Sequenced material: PBMCs from the stem cell graft donor, taken from the stem cell graft. Written as DNA, the CDR3 is TGCGCCAGCAGCCCAGGGGACACCTACTATGGCTACACCTTC. Residues: CASSPGDTYYGYTF.